One and the same sample provided the 3 T cell receptor beta chains below, sequenced in a study of T-cell memory formation after mild COVID-19. In TCRdb, the 5' RACE reads were re-called with MiXCR into one record per CDR3 protein. The sample lists 470,000 or so distinct CDR3 sequences, around 27% occurring once. The sample comprised PBMCs or a T cell subset sorted from them (not recorded which). The receptors here all came from an adult woman who had mild COVID-19 (a few samples of this study predate the infection). Cell type and time point are not known.

There are a few counts of this clonotype. The CDR3 sequence is CSVRHAGHYEQYF. CDR3 coding DNA: TGCAGCGTTCGACATGCGGGACACTACGAGCAGTACTTC. J is TRBJ2-7 and V is TRBV29-1, with D perhaps being TRBD1 or TRBD2 (6 bases each). CDR1 is SQVTM and CDR2 is ANQGSEA in the germline V gene. Trimming cost V 5 bases and J 3 bases, with 14 bases left between them. The CDR3 is made up of 13 amino acids.

The chain carries TRBV12-5 and TRBJ1-1, with 8 bases matching TRBD1. The germline CDR1 and CDR2 sequences are LGHNT and FRNRAP. V shed 5 bases and J 7 bases; nucleotides not matched to a gene: 12. The length of the CDR3 is 15 residues. The CDR3 DNA reads TGTGCTAGTGGTAGCCCACAGGGGGGACTTCTTGAAGCTTTCTTT. The encoded protein is CASGSPQGGLLEAFF. Complete variable domain (other parts from reference TRBV12-5 and TRBJ1-1): DARVTQTPRHKVTEMGQEVTMRCQPILGHNTVFWYRQTMMQGLELLAYFRNRAPLDDSGMPKDRFSAEMPDATLATLKIQPSEPRDSAVYFCASGSPQGGLLEAFFGQGTRLTVV.

The chain links TRBV28 to TRBJ1-2, with a possible D match to TRBD1 (6 bases). The V end was cut by 6 bases, the J end by 6 bases, with 14 bases between. This CDR3 has 13 amino acids. Per germline, CDR1 MDHEN and CDR2 SYDVKM. The CDR3 here is CASRYGTQDGYTF. The CDR3 nucleotides read TGTGCCAGCAGATACGGGACACAGGATGGCTACACCTTC.